This TCR beta chain stems from a study of blood T cell repertoires in COVID-19. Across the study: The United States, Italy and Spain supplied acute and convalescent COVID-19 samples. PBMCs, B-cell-depleted T cells, or T cells provided the cDNA or gDNA that made up the material.

Germline CDR1 SGHRS, CDR2 YFSETQ. The CDR3 loop spans 15 amino acids. V lost 4 bases and J lost 6, with 17 bases in between. In the study's own analysis: Quantification of nucleated cells was approximated via reference gene primer amplification. The method was immunoSEQ multiplex PCR; TCRdb's version includes in-frame clones alone and lacks a portion of them. V and J calls and clone size are given by that table; D and trimming were obtained from the DNA. The table records about 45,000 clones, more than 90% of them present only once. This chain joins TRBV5-1 and TRBJ2-1; no definite D call. Input material: peripheral blood. This TCR was sampled from a man between 65 and 79 years old with active COVID-19. The CDR3 protein is CASSEQATNVNEQFF. Here the CDR3 DNA reads TGCGCCAGCAGCGAGCAGGCTACGAACGTCAATGAGCAGTTCTTC.